This TCR beta chain appears in the sequencing data of a study of blood T cells in healthy people across ages. Germline CDR1 is MNHNS and CDR2 is SASEGT. The V gene lost 3 bases and the J gene lost 6 bases, with 11 bases spanning the gap. The CDR3 is 13 amino acids. A J-beta primer mix and a sample-barcoded 5' primer were used in a second PCR of roughly 7 to 12 cycles. MiXCR, applied by TCRdb to the 5' RACE reads, yields one record per CDR3 protein. The sample has about 1.6 million distinct CDR3 sequences; about 32% are singletons. The source of this sequence is a woman younger than 45 in good health. Specimen: blood. This rearrangement joins TRBV6-1 to TRBJ1-2, with D perhaps matching TRBD1 (6 bases). Here the CDR3 reads CASSETNRDGYTF. CDR3 sequence (DNA): TGTGCCAGCAGTGAGACGAACAGGGATGGCTACACCTTC.